Shown below are 4 T cell receptor beta chains from a single sample sequenced in a study of Ad26.COV2.S vaccination and SARS-CoV-2 variants. Treatment meaning: approximately 18 received Ad26.COV2.S at low or high dose, single or two shots; about 5 received placebo; per-sample allocation not given. The study sampled participants on day 63 after the first vaccine or placebo injection. The repertoire was sequenced with immunoSEQ multiplex PCR; TCRdb's copy has only in-frame clones and lacks some. This table has 300,000 to 350,000 clones, 90% appearing once. The sample was peripheral blood, taken in a trial of Ad26.COV2.S vaccine versus placebo. Receptor source: a person aged 18 to 65 who received the Ad26.COV2.S COVID-19 vaccine or a placebo.

The genes are TRBV10-3 and TRBJ2-3; 11 bases are a match to TRBD2. The CDR3 has 17 residues. Unmatched junction bases numbered 14, after V lost 11 bases and J lost 1 base. The germline V gene has CDR1 ENHRY and CDR2 SYGVKD. The DNA of the CDR3 is TGTGCCTCACGGGGGACTAGCGGCCCGGCGGGCACAGATACGCAGTATTTT. Translating it yields CASRGTSGPAGTDTQYF.

Only one count was recorded for this clone. The genes are TRBV5-6 and TRBJ2-3; TRBD1 is a possible D gene (6 bases). CDR1 is SGHDT and CDR2 is YYEEEE in the germline V gene. The V and J ends lost 3 bases and 1 base respectively, with 15 bases between them. This CDR3 is 16 amino acids long. DNA of the CDR3: TGTGCCAGCAGCTGGACGGGACAAGCACGCACAGATACGCAGTATTTT. It yields the protein CASSWTGQARTDTQYF.

The chain has TRBV6-2 or TRBV6-3 and TRBJ1-1; D not certain. The CDR3 contains 13 residues. CDR1 MNHEY and CDR2 SVGEGT come from the germline V gene. Trimming pared 6 bases from V and 4 bases from J, leaving 12 bases between. For the CDR3, the DNA is TGTGCCAGCAGCCGGCAGGACTTCACTGAAGCTTTCTTT. This gives the protein CASSRQDFTEAFF.

This CDR3 is CASSEKGGRRNTGELFF. CDR3 coding DNA: TGTGCCAGCAGTGAGAAAGGGGGCAGAAGGAACACCGGGGAGCTGTTTTTT. The chain couples TRBV6-1 to TRBJ2-2, with 7 bases fitting TRBD1. CDR1 is MNHNS, CDR2 SASEGT, per germline. The length of the CDR3 is 17 residues. The V gene end was trimmed by 3 bases and the J gene end by 1 base; junction bases not matched to a gene: 8.